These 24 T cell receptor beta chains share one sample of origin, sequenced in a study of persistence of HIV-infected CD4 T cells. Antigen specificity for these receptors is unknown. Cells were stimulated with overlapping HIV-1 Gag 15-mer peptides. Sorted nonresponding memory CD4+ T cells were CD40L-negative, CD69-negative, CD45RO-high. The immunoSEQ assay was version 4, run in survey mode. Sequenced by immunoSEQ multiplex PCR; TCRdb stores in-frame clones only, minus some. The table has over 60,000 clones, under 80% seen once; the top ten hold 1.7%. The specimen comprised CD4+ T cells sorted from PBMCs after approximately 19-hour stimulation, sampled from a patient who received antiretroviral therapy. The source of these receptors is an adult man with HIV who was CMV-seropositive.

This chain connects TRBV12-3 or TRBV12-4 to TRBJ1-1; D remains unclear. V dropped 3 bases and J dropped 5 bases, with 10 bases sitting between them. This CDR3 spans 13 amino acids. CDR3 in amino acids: CASSFDPRTEAFF. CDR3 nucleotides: TGTGCCAGCAGTTTTGACCCGAGGACTGAAGCTTTCTTT.

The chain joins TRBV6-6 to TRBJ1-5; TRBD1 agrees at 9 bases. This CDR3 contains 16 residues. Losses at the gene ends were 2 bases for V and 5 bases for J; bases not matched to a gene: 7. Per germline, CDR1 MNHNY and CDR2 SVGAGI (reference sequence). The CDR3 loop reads CASSYGPGTGHQPQHF. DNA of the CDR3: TGTGCCAGCAGTTACGGCCCCGGGACAGGGCATCAGCCCCAGCATTTT.

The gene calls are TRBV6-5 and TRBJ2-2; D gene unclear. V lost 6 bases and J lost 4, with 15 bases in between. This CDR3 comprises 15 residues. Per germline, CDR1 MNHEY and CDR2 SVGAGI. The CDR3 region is CASSQRTQATGELFF. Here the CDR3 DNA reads TGTGCCAGCAGCCAACGGACCCAGGCCACCGGGGAGCTGTTTTTT.

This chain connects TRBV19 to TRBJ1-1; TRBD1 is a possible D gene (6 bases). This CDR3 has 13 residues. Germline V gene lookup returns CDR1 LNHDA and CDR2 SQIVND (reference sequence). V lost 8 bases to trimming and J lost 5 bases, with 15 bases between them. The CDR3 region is CASGAQGGTEAFF. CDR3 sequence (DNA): TGTGCCAGTGGCGCACAGGGCGGAACTGAAGCTTTCTTT.

For the CDR3, the DNA is TGTGCCAGCAGCTTGGAAGGGGGTCTAGAGACCCAGTACTTC. Amino acid sequence: CASSLEGGLETQYF. The chain uses TRBV5-5 and TRBJ2-5, with D perhaps matching TRBD1 (6 bases). Germline values: CDR1 SGHKS, CDR2 YYEKEE (reference sequence). Trimming left V 0 bases short and J 4 bases short, with 10 bases between. The CDR3 has 14 amino acids.

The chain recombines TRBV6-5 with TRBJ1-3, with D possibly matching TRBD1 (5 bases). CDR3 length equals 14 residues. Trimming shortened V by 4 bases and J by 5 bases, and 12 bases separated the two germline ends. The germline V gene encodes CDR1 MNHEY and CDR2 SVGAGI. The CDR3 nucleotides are TGTGCCAGCAGTTCAGCAGGGTCCAGAAACACCATATATTTT. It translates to CASSSAGSRNTIYF.

The CDR3 bases are TGTGCCAGCAGCCAAGCGGGACAGAGTATCTCTGGAAACACCATATATTTT. Protein product: CASSQAGQSISGNTIYF. The chain combines TRBV14 with TRBJ1-3; 7 positions agree with TRBD1. The CDR3 extends over 17 amino acids. Per the germline V gene, CDR1 is SGHDN and CDR2 is FVKESK. J lost 0 bases, V lost 1 base, and 6 bases had no gene match.

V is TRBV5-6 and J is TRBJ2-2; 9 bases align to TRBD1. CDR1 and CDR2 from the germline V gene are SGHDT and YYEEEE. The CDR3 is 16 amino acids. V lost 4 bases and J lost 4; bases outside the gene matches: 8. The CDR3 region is CASSTDSTGGTGELFF. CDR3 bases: TGTGCCAGCAGCACAGATTCGACAGGGGGCACCGGGGAGCTGTTTTTT.

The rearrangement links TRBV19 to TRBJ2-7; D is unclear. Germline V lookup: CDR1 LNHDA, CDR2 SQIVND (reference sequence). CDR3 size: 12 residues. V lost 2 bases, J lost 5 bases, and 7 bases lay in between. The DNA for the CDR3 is TGTGCCAGTAGTATATATGGCGACGAGCAGTACTTC. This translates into CASSIYGDEQYF.

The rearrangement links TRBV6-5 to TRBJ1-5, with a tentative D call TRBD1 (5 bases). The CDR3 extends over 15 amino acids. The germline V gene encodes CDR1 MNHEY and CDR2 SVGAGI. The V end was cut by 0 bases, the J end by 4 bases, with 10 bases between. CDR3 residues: CASSYSRGPNQPQHF. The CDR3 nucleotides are TGTGCCAGCAGTTACTCTCGGGGCCCGAATCAGCCCCAGCATTTT.

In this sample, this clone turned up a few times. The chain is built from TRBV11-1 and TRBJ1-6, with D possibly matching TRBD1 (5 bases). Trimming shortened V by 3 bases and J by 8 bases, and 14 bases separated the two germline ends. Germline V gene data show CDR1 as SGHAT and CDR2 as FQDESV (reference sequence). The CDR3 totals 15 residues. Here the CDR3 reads CASSFEGRSDSPLHF. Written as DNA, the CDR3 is TGTGCCAGCAGCTTTGAGGGGCGCTCCGATTCACCCCTCCACTTT.

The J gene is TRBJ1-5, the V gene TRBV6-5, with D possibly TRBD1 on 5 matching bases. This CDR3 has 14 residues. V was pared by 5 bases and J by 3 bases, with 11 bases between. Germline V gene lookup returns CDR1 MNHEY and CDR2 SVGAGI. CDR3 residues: CASSPGTVNQPQHF. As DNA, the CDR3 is TGTGCCAGCAGTCCTGGGACGGTCAATCAGCCCCAGCATTTT.

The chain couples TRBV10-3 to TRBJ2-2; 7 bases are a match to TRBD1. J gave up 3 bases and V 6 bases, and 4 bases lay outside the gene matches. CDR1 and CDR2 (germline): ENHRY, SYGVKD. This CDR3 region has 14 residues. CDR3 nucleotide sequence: TGTGCCATCAGGAGGGACAGCTACACCGGGGAGCTGTTTTTT. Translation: CAIRRDSYTGELFF.

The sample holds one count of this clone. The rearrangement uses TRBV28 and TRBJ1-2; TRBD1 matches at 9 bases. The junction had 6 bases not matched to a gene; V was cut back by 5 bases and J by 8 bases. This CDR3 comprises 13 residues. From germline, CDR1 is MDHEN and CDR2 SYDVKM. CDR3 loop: CASSRSTGGGYTF. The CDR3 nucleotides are TGTGCCAGCAGTCGATCGACAGGGGGGGGCTACACCTTC.

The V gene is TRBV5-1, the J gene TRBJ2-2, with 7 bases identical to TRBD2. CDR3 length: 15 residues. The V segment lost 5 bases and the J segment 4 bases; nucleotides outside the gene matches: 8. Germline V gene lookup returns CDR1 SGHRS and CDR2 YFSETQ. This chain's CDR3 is CASRTGTGGTGELFF. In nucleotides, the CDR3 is TGCGCCAGCAGAACCGGGACGGGGGGCACCGGGGAGCTGTTTTTT.

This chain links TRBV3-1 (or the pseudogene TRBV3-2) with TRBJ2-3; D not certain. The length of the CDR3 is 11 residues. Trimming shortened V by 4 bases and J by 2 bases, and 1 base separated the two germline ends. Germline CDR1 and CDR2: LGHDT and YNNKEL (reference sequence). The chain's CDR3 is CASSLTDTQYF. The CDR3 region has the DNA TGTGCCAGCAGCCTCACAGATACGCAGTATTTT.

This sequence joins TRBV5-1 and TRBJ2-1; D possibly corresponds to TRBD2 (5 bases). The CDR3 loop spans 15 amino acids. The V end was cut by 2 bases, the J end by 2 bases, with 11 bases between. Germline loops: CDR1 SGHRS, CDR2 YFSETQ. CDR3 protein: CASSFTATTYNEQFF. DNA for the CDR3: TGCGCCAGCAGCTTCACGGCGACTACCTACAATGAGCAGTTCTTC.

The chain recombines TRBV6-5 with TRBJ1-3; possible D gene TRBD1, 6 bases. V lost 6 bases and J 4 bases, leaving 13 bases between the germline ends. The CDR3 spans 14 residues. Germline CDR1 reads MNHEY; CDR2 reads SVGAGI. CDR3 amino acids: CASRRTVEGNTIYF. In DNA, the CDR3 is TGTGCCAGCAGACGGACAGTAGAAGGAAACACCATATATTTT.

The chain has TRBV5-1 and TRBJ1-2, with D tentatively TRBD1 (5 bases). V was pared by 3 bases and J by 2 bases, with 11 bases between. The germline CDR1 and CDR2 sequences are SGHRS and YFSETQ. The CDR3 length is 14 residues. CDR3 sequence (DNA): TGCGCCAGCAGCTGGGACGGTGGGAACTATGGCTACACCTTC. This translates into CASSWDGGNYGYTF. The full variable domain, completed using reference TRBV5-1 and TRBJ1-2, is KAGVTQTPRYLIKTRGQQVTLSCSPISGHRSVSWYQQTPGQGLQFLFEYFSETQRNKGNFPGRFSGRQFSNSRSEMNVSTLELGDSALYLCASSWDGGNYGYTFGSGTRLTVV.

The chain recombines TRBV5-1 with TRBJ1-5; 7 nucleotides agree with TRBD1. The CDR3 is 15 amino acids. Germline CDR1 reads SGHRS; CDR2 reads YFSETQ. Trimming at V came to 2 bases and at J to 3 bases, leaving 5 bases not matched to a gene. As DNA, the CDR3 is TGCGCCAGCAGCTTAGAGGGACAGTCCAATCAGCCCCAGCATTTT. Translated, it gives CASSLEGQSNQPQHF.

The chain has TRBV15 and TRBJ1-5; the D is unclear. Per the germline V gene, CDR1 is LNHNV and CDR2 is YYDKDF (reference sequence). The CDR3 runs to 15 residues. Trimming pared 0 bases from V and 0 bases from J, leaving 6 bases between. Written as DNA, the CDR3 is TGTGCCACCAGCAGAGAGGCAGGTAGCAATCAGCCCCAGCATTTT. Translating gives CATSREAGSNQPQHF.

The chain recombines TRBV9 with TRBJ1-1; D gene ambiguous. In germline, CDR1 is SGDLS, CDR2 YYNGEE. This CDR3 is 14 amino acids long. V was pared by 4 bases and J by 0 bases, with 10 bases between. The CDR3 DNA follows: TGTGCCAGCAGCCCCTCCCCATTGAACACTGAAGCTTTCTTT. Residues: CASSPSPLNTEAFF.

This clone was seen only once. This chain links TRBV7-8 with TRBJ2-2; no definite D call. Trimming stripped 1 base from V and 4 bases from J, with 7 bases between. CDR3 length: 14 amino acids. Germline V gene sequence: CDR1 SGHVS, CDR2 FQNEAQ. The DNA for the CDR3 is TGTGCCAGCAGCTTAGGGGATGGCACCGGGGAGCTGTTTTTT. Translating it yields CASSLGDGTGELFF.

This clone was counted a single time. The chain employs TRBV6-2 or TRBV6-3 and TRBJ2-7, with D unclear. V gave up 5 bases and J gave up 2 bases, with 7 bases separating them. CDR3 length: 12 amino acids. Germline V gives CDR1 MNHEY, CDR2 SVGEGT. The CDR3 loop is CASSSETYEQYF. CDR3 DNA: TGTGCCAGCAGTAGCGAAACCTACGAGCAGTACTTC.